These 27 T cell receptor beta chains share one sample of origin, sequenced in a study of shared clonotypes between healthy human individuals. The table came from immunoSEQ multiplex PCR; TCRdb's copy has only in-frame clones and leaves some out. The sample has some 2,500,000 clones; approximately 93% are singletons. Sequencing used naive CD4+ T cells from PBMCs. Described subset: CD45RA+ positively selected. The receptor set was obtained from a man between 18 and 35 years old in good health. Some clones in this sample may be carry-over from other donors' samples.

This clone came up once. The V and J genes are TRBV4-2 and TRBJ2-1; 12 bases are a match to TRBD2. Germline CDR1 is LGHNA and CDR2 is YNFKEQ. The CDR3 totals 20 residues. Trimming at V came to 1 base and at J to 0 bases, leaving 10 bases not matched to a gene. DNA of the CDR3: TGTGCCAGCAGCCAAGTGAGTCTAGCGGGAGGGCCTCGCTCCTACAATGAGCAGTTCTTC. Its protein product is CASSQVSLAGGPRSYNEQFF.

This chain connects TRBV11-2 to TRBJ1-1, with TRBD1 as a possible D gene (6 bases). The CDR3 covers 15 residues. V was trimmed by 2 bases and J by 1 base, leaving 11 bases between them. Germline assignment: CDR1 SGHAT and CDR2 FQNNGV. The CDR3 coding sequence is TGTGCCAGCAGCTTATTAGGACAGTCGAACACTGAAGCTTTCTTT. Its translation: CASSLLGQSNTEAFF.

A remark on this clone: The same CDR3 also results from other DNA sequences found in this sample. The chain couples TRBV15 to TRBJ2-7, with unresolved D. CDR1 is LNHNV and CDR2 is YYDKDF in the germline V gene (reference sequence). The CDR3 totals 13 residues. Trimming pared 3 bases from V and 3 bases from J, leaving 9 bases between. CDR3 sequence: CATSRGLGYEQYF. CDR3 DNA sequence: TGTGCCACCAGCAGGGGTTTGGGCTACGAGCAGTACTTC.

To note about this clone: In the same sample, other DNA sequences code for this CDR3. The V gene is TRBV20-1, the J gene TRBJ2-5; D ambiguous. This CDR3 region has 11 residues. Germline assignment: CDR1 DFQATT and CDR2 SNEGSKA (reference sequence). Between the trimmed V and J ends, which lost 0 bases and 5 bases, there was a span of 4 bases. The DNA of the CDR3 is TGCAGTGCTAGAGAACGGGAGACCCAGTACTTC. This sequence encodes CSARERETQYF.

The chain is built from TRBV9 and TRBJ2-5; D is unclear. The CDR3 has 13 residues. Looked up from germline, CDR1 is SGDLS and CDR2 is YYNGEE. Trimming removed 5 bases at V and 4 bases at J, with 12 bases between. CDR3 in amino acids: CASSASSAETQYF. CDR3 DNA: TGTGCCAGCAGTGCGTCGAGCGCAGAGACCCAGTACTTC. The full variable domain, its missing parts supplied by reference TRBV9 and TRBJ2-5, is DSGVTQTPKHLITATGQRVTLRCSPRSGDLSVYWYQQSLDQGLQFLIQYYNGEERAKGNILERFSAQQFPDLHSELNLSSLELGDSALYFCASSASSAETQYFGPGTRLLVL.

The chain uses TRBV4-1 and TRBJ1-6; D is perhaps TRBD1 (6 bases). V gave up 3 bases and J gave up 1 base, with 13 bases separating them. The CDR3 contains 17 residues. The germline CDR1 and CDR2 sequences are MGHRA and YSYEKL. The CDR3 region is CASSQAGVGSYNSPLHF. As DNA, the CDR3 is TGCGCCAGCAGCCAGGCAGGGGTAGGGTCCTATAATTCACCCCTCCACTTT.

This chain links TRBV5-4 with TRBJ2-7; D is uncertain. The V end was cut by 1 base, the J end by 5 bases, with 13 bases between. Germline V gives CDR1 SGHNT, CDR2 YYREEE (reference sequence). CDR3 length equals 14 residues. CDR3 residues: CASSLSAILNEQYF. The CDR3 DNA follows: TGTGCCAGCAGCTTGTCTGCAATTCTTAACGAGCAGTACTTC.

The CDR3 coding sequence is TGTGCCAGCAGCGGACAGGGGCGAGGGGGGGAGCAGTACTTC. Translation: CASSGQGRGGEQYF. This chain links TRBV6-5 with TRBJ2-5; the match to TRBD1 covers 9 bases. Looked up from germline, CDR1 is MNHEY and CDR2 is SVGAGI. This CDR3 has 14 residues. V dropped 6 bases and J dropped 11; count of bases not matched to a gene: 13.

The chain has TRBV5-1 and TRBJ2-3, with 8 nucleotides matching TRBD1. The V segment lost 4 bases and the J segment 4 bases; nucleotides outside the gene matches: 5. CDR1 is SGHRS, CDR2 YFSETQ, per germline. This CDR3 comprises 14 residues. CDR3 nucleotides: TGCGCCAGCAGCCAGCAGGGGGCCGCAGATACGCAGTATTTT. Translated: CASSQQGAADTQYF.

This sequence joins TRBV4-2 and TRBJ1-1; maybe TRBD1 (5 bases). Trimming left V 4 bases short and J 0 bases short, with 15 bases between. CDR1 and CDR2 from the germline V gene are LGHNA and YNFKEQ. The CDR3 totals 16 residues. The CDR3 region has the DNA TGTGCCAGCAGCCCCGAATCAGGGAGGATGAACACTGAAGCTTTCTTT. Translated, it gives CASSPESGRMNTEAFF.

The chain employs TRBV28 and TRBJ2-4, with D perhaps matching TRBD2 (5 bases). The CDR3 is 15 residues long. Deletions cut 4 bases from V and 6 bases from J, with 16 bases between. Germline CDR1 is MDHEN and CDR2 is SYDVKM. The CDR3 region is CASSSRTPGRNIQYF. The CDR3 DNA follows: TGTGCCAGCAGTTCACGGACTCCTGGGAGAAACATTCAGTACTTC.

V and J are TRBV7-2 and TRBJ2-1; tentative D call: TRBD2 (5 bases). The CDR3 totals 14 residues. CDR1 is SGHTA and CDR2 is FQGNSA in the germline V gene. V was pared by 1 base and J by 8 bases, with 12 bases between. CDR3 sequence reads: CASSLDGARDEQFF. CDR3 sequence (DNA): TGTGCCAGCAGCTTAGATGGAGCGCGGGATGAGCAGTTCTTC.

The chain uses TRBV6-4 and TRBJ2-3; D unresolved. V lost 3 bases to trimming and J lost 5 bases, with 9 bases between them. Germline V gene lookup returns CDR1 MRHNA and CDR2 SNTAGT. CDR3 length: 13 amino acids. This CDR3 is CASSEGPLDTQYF. CDR3 in DNA: TGTGCCAGCAGTGAGGGTCCCCTAGATACGCAGTATTTT.

V usage is TRBV27 and J usage is TRBJ2-5; TRBD2 matches 7 bases. The V segment lost 4 bases and the J segment 5 bases; nucleotides outside the gene matches: 19. The CDR3 is 18 amino acids. The V gene's germline CDR1 is MNHEY and CDR2 SMNVEV (reference sequence). Here the CDR3 DNA reads TGTGCCAGCAGTTCCACTCTGCTGGGAGGGCCCGAGGGGGAGACCCAGTACTTC. This sequence encodes CASSSTLLGGPEGETQYF.

V usage is TRBV7-3 and J usage is TRBJ1-1, with a tentative D call TRBD1 (6 bases). The CDR3 is 16 amino acids. CDR1 and CDR2 (germline): SGHTA, FQGTGA. V was clipped by 1 base and J by 1 base, with 13 bases between them. This CDR3 is CASSLSPGHTNTEAFF. CDR3 DNA sequence: TGTGCCAGCAGCTTAAGTCCGGGACACACGAACACTGAAGCTTTCTTT.

The chain has TRBV7-3 and TRBJ2-3; 10 nucleotides line up with TRBD1. The V and J ends lost 1 base and 4 bases, in that order; junction bases with no gene match: 5. Looked up from germline, CDR1 is SGHTA and CDR2 is FQGTGA. This CDR3 has 16 residues. The CDR3 nucleotides are TGTGCCAGCAGCTTAATGGGACAGGGGACGTCAGATACGCAGTATTTT. Translated: CASSLMGQGTSDTQYF.

Turning to this clone: The sample carries other DNA sequences with the same CDR3. V usage is TRBV6-5 and J usage is TRBJ2-7; 8 bases line up with TRBD1. The CDR3 consists of 14 residues. CDR1 is MNHEY and CDR2 is SVGAGI in the germline V gene. Unmatched junction bases numbered 4, after V lost 5 bases and J lost 1 base. DNA of the CDR3: TGTGCCAGCAGTCTCAACAGGGGGTCCTACGAGCAGTACTTC. Translating it yields CASSLNRGSYEQYF.

This rearrangement joins TRBV9 to TRBJ2-3; 7 bases align to TRBD1. Germline V gives CDR1 SGDLS, CDR2 YYNGEE. The V and J ends lost 4 bases and 2 bases, in that order; junction bases with no gene match: 10. There are 16 residues in the CDR3. Written as DNA, the CDR3 is TGTGCCAGCAGCAAATACCGGGACAGAAACACAGATACGCAGTATTTT. Translation gives CASSKYRDRNTDTQYF.

The chain links TRBV30 to TRBJ1-5; D is possibly TRBD1 (5 bases). Per germline, CDR1 GTSNPN and CDR2 SVGIG (reference sequence). V shed 5 bases and J shed 2 bases, with 19 bases lying between them. This CDR3 has 16 amino acids. The CDR3 here is CAWSPDGAWGNQPQHF. Here the CDR3 DNA reads TGTGCCTGGTCCCCGGACGGGGCTTGGGGCAATCAGCCCCAGCATTTT.

The rearrangement joins TRBV7-2 to TRBJ2-5; D not certain. Trimming stripped 5 bases from V and 2 bases from J, with 18 bases between. The germline CDR1 and CDR2 sequences are SGHTA and FQGNSA. CDR3 length equals 16 residues. Written as DNA, the CDR3 is TGTGCCAGCAGCCCTGTGGCGTGGGCCCCTCAAGAGACCCAGTACTTC. Translating gives CASSPVAWAPQETQYF.

This chain uses TRBV28 with TRBJ2-7; D possibly corresponds to TRBD1 (6 bases). The V end lost 3 bases, the J end lost 6 bases, and 12 bases lay between the germline ends. There are 13 residues in the CDR3. Per the germline V gene, CDR1 is MDHEN and CDR2 is SYDVKM. The chain's CDR3 is CASSFLGDTEQYF. The DNA of the CDR3 is TGTGCCAGCAGTTTTTTGGGGGACACCGAGCAGTACTTC.

CDR3 residues: CASSTPGGGEGAFF. In DNA form, the CDR3 reads TGTGCCAGCAGTACGCCAGGGGGCGGAGAGGGGGCTTTCTTT. The chain employs TRBV28 and TRBJ1-1, with 8 bases that match TRBD1. V shed 5 bases and J 11 bases; nucleotides not matched to a gene: 13. Germline CDR1 MDHEN, CDR2 SYDVKM. CDR3 length: 14 residues.

The V call is TRBV6-5, the J call TRBJ1-1; no definite D call. Germline CDR1 reads MNHEY; CDR2 reads SVGAGI. V was cut by 2 bases and J by 5 bases, with 9 bases left in between. There are 13 residues in the CDR3. CDR3 sequence: CASSYVRQTEAFF. For the CDR3, the DNA is TGTGCCAGCAGTTACGTTCGGCAGACTGAAGCTTTCTTT.

The rearrangement links TRBV7-3 to TRBJ2-2; 14 nucleotides line up with TRBD2. V lost 3 bases to trimming and J lost 5 bases; unmatched junction nucleotides: 14. Looked up from germline, CDR1 is SGHTA and CDR2 is FQGTGA. This CDR3 comprises 20 residues. CDR3 coding DNA: TGTGCCAGCAGCTTGAGGGGTTTGGGACTAGCGGGAGTAGGAACCGGGGAGCTGTTTTTT. It translates to CASSLRGLGLAGVGTGELFF.

The rearrangement uses TRBV12-5 and TRBJ2-5; D perhaps matches TRBD1 (6 bases). The germline V gene has CDR1 LGHNT and CDR2 FRNRAP. Trimming shortened V by 7 bases and J by 3 bases, and 15 bases separated the two germline ends. The CDR3 has 14 amino acids. Written as DNA, the CDR3 is TGTGCTAGTGCCACCGCTCCAGGGGAAGAGACCCAGTACTTC. Translated, it gives CASATAPGEETQYF.

This rearrangement joins TRBV21-1 to TRBJ1-1; the D call TRBD1 from the table was never checked on the DNA. TRBV21-1 is designated a pseudogene. This CDR3 is 16 amino acids long. CDR3 bases: TGTGCCAGCAGCAAAGAAGGGGACAAACGGAGCACTGAAGCTTTCTTT. It specifies CASSKEGDKRSTEAFF.

Details on this clone: One junction end disagrees with the germline gene, perhaps due to a read error. The chain joins TRBV29-1 to TRBJ2-7; D gene unclear. The V gene's germline CDR1 is SQVTM and CDR2 ANQGSEA. CDR3 length: 13 amino acids. In nucleotides, the CDR3 is TGCAGCGTTGAAGATAGTGTATCCTACGAGCGGTACTTC. It is translated as CSVEDSVSYERYF.